This TCR beta chain was recorded in a study of T cell changes during pregnancy in multiple sclerosis. Here immunoSEQ multiplex PCR was the method, and the copy in TCRdb shows in-frame clones only, minus some. The table includes more than 45,000 clones, 85% to 95% detected once. Germline V gene sequence: CDR1 SGHKS, CDR2 YYEKEE (reference sequence). The CDR3 runs to 19 residues. The V gene end was trimmed by 5 bases and the J gene end by 1 base; junction bases not matched to a gene: 14. The sequence was collected from a female donor with multiple sclerosis, enrolled in a pregnancy study. Sequenced material: CD8+ T cells from peripheral blood mononuclear cells, taken in the second trimester of pregnancy. The V and J genes are TRBV5-5 and TRBJ2-1, with 11 bases lining up with TRBD1. The CDR3 DNA follows: TGTGCCAGCAGACCCCGGACAGGGGGCGTCGGTATGTCCTACAATGAGCAGTTCTTC. It translates to CASRPRTGGVGMSYNEQFF.